The present T cell receptor (beta chain) was sequenced within a study of blood T cell repertoires in COVID-19. Whole-study context: Collection of acute and convalescent COVID-19 samples took place in the United States, Italy and Spain. Nucleic acid was either cDNA or gDNA, and it came from T cells, B-cell-depleted T cells, or PBMCs.

Assay: immunoSEQ multiplex PCR; the TCRdb copy retains only in-frame clones and omits some. The table records 100,000 to 150,000 clones, 75% to 90% of them present only once. Recovery meant two consecutive negative NP/OP PCR tests, professional clearance, or resolved symptoms. There are 15 residues in the CDR3. Between the trimmed V and J ends, which lost 4 bases and 2 bases, there was a span of 13 bases. Germline CDR1 MNHEY, CDR2 SMNVEV (reference sequence). This receptor was taken from a woman in her forties or fifties who had recovered from COVID-19. This rearrangement joins TRBV27 to TRBJ2-3, with D unclear. Sequenced sample: PBMCs or T cells enriched from blood (not recorded which). The CDR3 reads CASSSPEVYTDTQYF. In DNA, the CDR3 is TGTGCCAGCAGTTCCCCCGAGGTCTACACAGATACGCAGTATTTT.